This T cell receptor (beta chain) was sequenced during a study of breast tumors, draining lymph nodes, adjacent tissues. The lymph nodes were axillary draining lymph nodes from breast cancer patients. This clonotype showed up just a few times. V was clipped by 5 bases and J by 8 bases; unmatched bases: 5. This CDR3 contains 12 residues. Germline V gene lookup returns CDR1 SGHVS and CDR2 FNYEAQ. TCRdb analysed the multiplex PCR reads with MiXCR anew, one entry per CDR3 protein. The sample lists fewer than 200,000 distinct CDR3 sequences, about 33% occurring once. Material for sequencing was axillary lymph node tissue. The receptor comes from a female donor with breast cancer. Some clones in this sample may be carry-over from other donors' samples. The V and J genes are TRBV7-6 and TRBJ1-1; TRBD1 matches at 7 bases. For the CDR3, the DNA is TGTGCCAGCAGCCATGACAGGGCGGAAGCTTTCTTT. Translating gives CASSHDRAEAFF.